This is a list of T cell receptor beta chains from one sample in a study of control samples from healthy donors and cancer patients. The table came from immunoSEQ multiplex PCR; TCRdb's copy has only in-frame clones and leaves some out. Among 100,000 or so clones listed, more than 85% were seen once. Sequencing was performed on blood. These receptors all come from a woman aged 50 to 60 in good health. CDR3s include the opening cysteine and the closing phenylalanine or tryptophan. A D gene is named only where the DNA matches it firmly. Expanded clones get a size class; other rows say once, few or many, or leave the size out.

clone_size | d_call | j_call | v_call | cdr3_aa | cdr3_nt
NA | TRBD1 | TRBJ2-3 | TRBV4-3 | CASSQDRARTDTQYF | TGCGCCAGCAGCCAGGACAGGGCACGCACAGATACGCAGTATTTT
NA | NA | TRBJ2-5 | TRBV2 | CASSESRAGETQYF | TGTGCCAGCAGTGAATCCAGGGCGGGAGAGACCCAGTACTTC
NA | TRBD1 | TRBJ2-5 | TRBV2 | CASDRGRRQETQYF | TGTGCCAGTGACAGGGGGCGCCGTCAAGAGACCCAGTACTTC
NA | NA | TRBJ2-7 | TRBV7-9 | CASSSGRGYEQYF | TGTGCCAGCAGCTCGGGGCGGGGATACGAGCAGTACTTC
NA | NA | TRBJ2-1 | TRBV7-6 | CASSLQGPPVSYNEQFF | TGTGCCAGCAGCTTACAGGGGCCCCCAGTTTCCTACAATGAGCAGTTCTTC
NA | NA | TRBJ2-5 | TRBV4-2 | CASSQDNTEDTQYF | TGTGCCAGCAGCCAAGATAACACTGAAGATACCCAGTACTTC
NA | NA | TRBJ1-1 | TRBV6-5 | CASSYRPGANTEAFF | TGTGCCAGCAGTTACCGTCCGGGGGCGAACACTGAAGCTTTCTTT
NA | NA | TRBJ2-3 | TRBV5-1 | CASSFERITDTQYF | TGCGCCAGCAGCTTTGAAAGGATCACAGATACGCAGTATTTT
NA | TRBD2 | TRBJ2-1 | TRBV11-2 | CASSPERERYNEQFF | TGTGCCAGCAGCCCCGAGCGGGAGAGATACAATGAGCAGTTCTTC
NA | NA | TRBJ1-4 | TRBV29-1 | CSILPQGPGREKLFF | TGCAGCATCCTCCCGCAGGGCCCGGGTAGGGAAAAACTGTTTTTT
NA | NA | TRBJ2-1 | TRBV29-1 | CSATPLRGRAYNEQFF | TGCAGCGCTACACCCCTCAGGGGGAGGGCCTACAATGAGCAGTTCTTC
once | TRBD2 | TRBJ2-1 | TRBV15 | CATSRVRGGPQNEQFF | TGTGCCACCAGCAGAGTTCGGGGGGGGCCTCAGAATGAGCAGTTCTTC
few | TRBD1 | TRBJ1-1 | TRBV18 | CASSPQTGENTEAFF | TGTGCCAGCTCACCTCAGACAGGGGAGAACACTGAAGCTTTCTTT
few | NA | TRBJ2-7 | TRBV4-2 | CASSARAASDEQYF | TGTGCCAGCAGCGCCCGGGCCGCTAGTGACGAGCAGTACTTC
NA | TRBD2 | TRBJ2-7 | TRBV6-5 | CASSLLGLAGAEQYF | TGTGCCAGCAGCCTACTCGGACTAGCGGGAGCCGAGCAGTACTTC
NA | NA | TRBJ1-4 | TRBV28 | CASRSGPNEKLFF | TGTGCCAGCAGGTCAGGTCCTAATGAAAAACTGTTTTTT
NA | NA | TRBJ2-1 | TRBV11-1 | CASSLARAGLGEQFF | TGTGCCAGCAGCTTAGCCAGGGCTGGTTTGGGTGAGCAGTTCTTC
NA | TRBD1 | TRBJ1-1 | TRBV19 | CASSTTSGTGGEAFF | TGTGCCAGTAGTACGACTTCCGGGACAGGGGGAGAAGCTTTCTTT
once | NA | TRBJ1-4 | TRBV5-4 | CASSVLRGEKLFF | TGTGCCAGCAGCGTGCTACGAGGGGAAAAACTGTTTTTT